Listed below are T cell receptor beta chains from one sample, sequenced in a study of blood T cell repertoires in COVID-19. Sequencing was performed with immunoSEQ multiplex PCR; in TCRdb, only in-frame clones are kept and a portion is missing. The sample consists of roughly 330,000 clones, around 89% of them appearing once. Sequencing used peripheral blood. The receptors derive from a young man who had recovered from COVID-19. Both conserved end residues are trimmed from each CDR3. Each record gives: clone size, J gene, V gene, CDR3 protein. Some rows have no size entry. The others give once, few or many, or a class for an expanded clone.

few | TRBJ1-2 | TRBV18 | ASSPSGDYGYT
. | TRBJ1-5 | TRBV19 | ASSISQGNQPQH
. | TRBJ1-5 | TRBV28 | ASSPTTGGSNQPQH
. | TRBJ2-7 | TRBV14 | ASSHSSEQY
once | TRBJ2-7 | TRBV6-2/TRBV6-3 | ASSYSWGPYEQY
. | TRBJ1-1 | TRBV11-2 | ASGLGTSNTEAF
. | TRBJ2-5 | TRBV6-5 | ASKRGGAGETQY
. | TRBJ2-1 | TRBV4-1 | ASSQPPGKIINEQF
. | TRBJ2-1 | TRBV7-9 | ASSLGGGAYNEQF
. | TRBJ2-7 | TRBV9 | ASSVGGGNSYEQY
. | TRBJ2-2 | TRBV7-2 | ASSLQARTNTGELF
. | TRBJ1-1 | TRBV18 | ASSTQDMNTEAF
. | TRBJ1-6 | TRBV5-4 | ASSNVRQAYNSPLH
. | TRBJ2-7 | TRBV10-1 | ASSKTSGYEQY
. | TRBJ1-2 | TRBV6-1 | ASSEGSGDYGYT
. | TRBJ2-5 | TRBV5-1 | ASSLAGQGYQETQY
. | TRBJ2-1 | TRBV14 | ASSPPGLGVGNEQF